The clone carrying this T cell receptor (beta chain) was counted many times. Then a second PCR, running roughly 7 to 11 cycles, was carried out with a sample-barcoded 5' primer and a J-beta primer mix. TCRdb re-called the 5' RACE reads with MiXCR, one entry per CDR3 protein. Of more than 800,000 distinct CDR3 sequences listed, 45% were seen once; the top ten hold under 20%. This sample was included in a study of blood T cells in healthy people across ages. V lost 5 bases and J lost 5, with 16 bases in between. The germline V gene encodes CDR1 LGHDT and CDR2 YNNKEL (reference sequence). This CDR3 has 14 amino acids.

The V gene is TRBV3-1, the J gene TRBJ2-7; D may be TRBD2 (5 bases). This receptor was taken from a woman aged 55-69 years in good health. The material sequenced was blood. CDR3 loop: CASSLTSGKNEQYF. The CDR3 DNA reads as TGTGCCAGCAGCTTAACTTCGGGAAAAAACGAGCAGTACTTC.